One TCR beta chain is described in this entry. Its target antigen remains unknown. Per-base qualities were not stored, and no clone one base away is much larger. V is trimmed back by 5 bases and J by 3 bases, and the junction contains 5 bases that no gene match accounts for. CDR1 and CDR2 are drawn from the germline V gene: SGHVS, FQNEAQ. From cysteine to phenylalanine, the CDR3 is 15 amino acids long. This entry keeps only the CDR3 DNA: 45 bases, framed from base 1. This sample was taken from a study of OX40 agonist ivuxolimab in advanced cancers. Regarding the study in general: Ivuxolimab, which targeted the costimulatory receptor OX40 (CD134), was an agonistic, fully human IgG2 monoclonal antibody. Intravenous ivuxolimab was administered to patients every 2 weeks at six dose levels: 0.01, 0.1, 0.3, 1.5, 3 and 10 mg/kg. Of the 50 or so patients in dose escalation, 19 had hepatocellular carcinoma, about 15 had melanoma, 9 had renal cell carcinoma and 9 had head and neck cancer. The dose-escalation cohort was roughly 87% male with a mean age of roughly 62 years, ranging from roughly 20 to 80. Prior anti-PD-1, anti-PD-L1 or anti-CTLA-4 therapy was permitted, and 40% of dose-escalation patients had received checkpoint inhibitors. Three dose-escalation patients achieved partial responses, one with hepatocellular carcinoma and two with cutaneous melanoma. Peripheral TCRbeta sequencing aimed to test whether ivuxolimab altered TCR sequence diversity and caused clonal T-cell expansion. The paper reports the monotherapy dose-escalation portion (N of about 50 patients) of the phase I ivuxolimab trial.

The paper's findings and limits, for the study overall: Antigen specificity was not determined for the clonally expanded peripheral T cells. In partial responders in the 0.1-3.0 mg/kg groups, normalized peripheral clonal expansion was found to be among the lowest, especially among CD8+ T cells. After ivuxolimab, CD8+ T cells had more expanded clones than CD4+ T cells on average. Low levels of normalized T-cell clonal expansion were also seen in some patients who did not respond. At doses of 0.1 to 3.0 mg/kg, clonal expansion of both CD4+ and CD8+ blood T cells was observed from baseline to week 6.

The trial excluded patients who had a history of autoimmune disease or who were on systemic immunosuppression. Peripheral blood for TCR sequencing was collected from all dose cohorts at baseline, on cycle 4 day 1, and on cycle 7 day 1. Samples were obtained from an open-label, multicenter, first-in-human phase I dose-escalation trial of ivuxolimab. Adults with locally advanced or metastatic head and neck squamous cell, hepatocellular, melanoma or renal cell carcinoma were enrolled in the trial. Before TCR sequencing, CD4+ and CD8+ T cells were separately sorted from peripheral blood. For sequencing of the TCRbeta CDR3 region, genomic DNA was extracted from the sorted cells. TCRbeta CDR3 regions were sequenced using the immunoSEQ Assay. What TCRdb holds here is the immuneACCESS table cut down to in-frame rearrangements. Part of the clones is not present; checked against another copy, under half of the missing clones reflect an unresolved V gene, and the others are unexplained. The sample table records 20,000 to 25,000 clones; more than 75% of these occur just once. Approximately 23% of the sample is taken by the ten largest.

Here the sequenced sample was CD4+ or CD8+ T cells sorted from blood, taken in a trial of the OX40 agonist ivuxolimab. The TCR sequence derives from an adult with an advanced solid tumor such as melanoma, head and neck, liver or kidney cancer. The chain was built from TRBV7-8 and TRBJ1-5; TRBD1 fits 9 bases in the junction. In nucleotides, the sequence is TGTGCCAGCAGCCCGTGGACAGGGGCCAATCAGCCCCAGCATTTT. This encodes CASSPWTGANQPQHF.